The 29 T cell receptor beta chains given below trace back to one sample, sequenced in a study of blood T cell repertoires in COVID-19. Profiled with immunoSEQ multiplex PCR; TCRdb holds only in-frame clones, not every one. The sample contains about 70,000 clones, roughly 74% of which appear only once. Sequencing was done on a sample of peripheral blood. The receptors were gathered from a human donor in a cohort sampled during active COVID-19.

This clone showed up just a few times. The gene calls are TRBV19 and TRBJ2-3; 7 bases map to TRBD1. This CDR3 spans 15 amino acids. The V gene's germline CDR1 is LNHDA and CDR2 SQIVND (reference sequence). Germline trimming cut 3 bases from V and 2 bases from J; bases unmatched to any gene: 5. The CDR3 nucleotides are TGTGCCAGTAGTATTACGGGACAGAACACAGATACGCAGTATTTT. It translates to CASSITGQNTDTQYF. Drawing the rest from reference TRBV19 and TRBJ2-3, the complete variable domain is DGGITQSPKYLFRKEGQNVTLSCEQNLNHDAMYWYRQDPGQGLRLIYYSQIVNDFQKGDIAEGYSVSREKKESFPLTVTSAQKNPTAFYLCASSITGQNTDTQYFGPGTRLTVL.

The V and J genes are TRBV6-5 and TRBJ2-7; TRBD2 matches 13 bases. V shed 8 bases, J shed 2 bases, and the junction held 6 bases outside the gene matches. Germline V lookup: CDR1 MNHEY, CDR2 SVGAGI. This CDR3 has 15 residues. CDR3 in amino acids: CASALGTSGTYEQYF. CDR3 nucleotide sequence: TGTGCCAGCGCCCTAGGGACTAGCGGGACCTACGAGCAGTACTTC.

This clone was seen a single time. This chain uses TRBV28 with TRBJ1-1; a possible D gene is TRBD1 (5 bases). CDR1 and CDR2 from the germline V gene are MDHEN and SYDVKM. CDR3 length: 13 residues. Trimming stripped 5 bases from V and 6 bases from J, with 13 bases between. The DNA for the CDR3 is TGTGCCAGCAGTAAAACGGGGGGGGCTGAAGCTTTCTTT. This sequence encodes CASSKTGGAEAFF.

In its sample, this clone was seen once. V usage is TRBV29-1 and J usage is TRBJ1-5; weak D call: TRBD1 (5 bases). Germline V gene sequence: CDR1 SQVTM, CDR2 ANQGSEA. The V and J ends lost 4 bases and 3 bases respectively, with 10 bases between them. The length of the CDR3 is 13 residues. The CDR3 nucleotides are TGCAGCGTTGGGGCAGGGTTCAATCAGCCCCAGCATTTT. It is translated as CSVGAGFNQPQHF.

The chain combines TRBV5-4 with TRBJ1-2; 9 positions match TRBD1. Per germline, CDR1 SGHNT and CDR2 YYREEE (reference sequence). The V gene end was trimmed by 1 base and the J gene end by 2 bases; junction bases not matched to a gene: 6. The CDR3 spans 16 residues. The CDR3 DNA follows: TGTGCCAGCAGCTTGCCCGGACAGGGGACCAACTATGGCTACACCTTC. Amino acid sequence: CASSLPGQGTNYGYTF.

V usage is TRBV6-6 and J usage is TRBJ1-1; D is perhaps TRBD1 (6 bases). The germline V gene encodes CDR1 MNHNY and CDR2 SVGAGI (reference sequence). Trimming shortened V by 8 bases and J by 10 bases, and 20 bases separated the two germline ends. This CDR3 comprises 13 residues. This CDR3 is CASRGAGGGGAFF. The CDR3 nucleotides read TGTGCCAGCCGGGGGGCGGGGGGCGGAGGAGCTTTCTTT.

The rearrangement links TRBV6-5 to TRBJ2-7, with 7 bases lining up with TRBD1. Germline CDR1 and CDR2: MNHEY and SVGAGI. V trimming: 4 bases; J trimming: 2 bases; junction bases outside the gene matches: 2. This CDR3 has 13 amino acids. As DNA, the CDR3 is TGTGCCAGCAGTTGGGACAGCCCCTACGAGCAGTACTTC. It translates to CASSWDSPYEQYF.

This clone was seen just once. The CDR3 coding sequence is TGTGCCAGTACCGCCGGGACAGGGGAGGTACCCCTCCACTTT. This sequence encodes CASTAGTGEVPLHF. This chain connects TRBV19 to TRBJ1-6; 10 bases are shared with TRBD1. There are 14 residues in the CDR3. Looked up from germline, CDR1 is LNHDA and CDR2 is SQIVND (reference sequence). Germline trimming cut 7 bases from V and 12 bases from J; bases unmatched to any gene: 9.

CDR3 region: CASSLGTGREAFF. CDR3 nucleotides: TGTGCCAGCAGTTTAGGGACAGGGAGAGAAGCTTTCTTT. V is TRBV28 and J is TRBJ1-1; 9 bases are shared with TRBD1. The V segment lost 2 bases and the J segment 8 bases; nucleotides outside the gene matches: 3. Per germline, CDR1 MDHEN and CDR2 SYDVKM. The CDR3 has 13 residues.

V and J are TRBV5-5 and TRBJ1-3; 7 nucleotides match TRBD1. The germline V gene encodes CDR1 SGHKS and CDR2 YYEKEE (reference sequence). Unmatched junction bases numbered 7, after V lost 6 bases and J lost 4 bases. CDR3 length: 14 amino acids. The CDR3: CASNPQTGGNTIYF. As DNA, the CDR3 is TGTGCCAGCAATCCACAGACAGGGGGAAACACCATATATTTT.

The V call is TRBV19, the J call TRBJ1-5; the D gene is possibly TRBD1 (6 bases). The germline gives CDR1 LNHDA, CDR2 SQIVND (reference sequence). The CDR3 has 14 residues. The germline V and J ends were trimmed by 7 bases and 5 bases, with 15 bases remaining between them. The CDR3 region has the DNA TGTGCCAGTACTTCCGCGGACAGTTATCAGCCCCAGCATTTT. This translates into CASTSADSYQPQHF.

This chain links TRBV28 with TRBJ1-2; 9 positions match TRBD1. Germline trimming cut 5 bases from V and 3 bases from J; bases unmatched to any gene: 10. The germline V gene encodes CDR1 MDHEN and CDR2 SYDVKM. The CDR3 contains 16 residues. The CDR3, as DNA: TGTGCCAGCAGTCCCTACCCGGGACAGGGTTACTATGGCTACACCTTC. Translating gives CASSPYPGQGYYGYTF.

This chain uses TRBV5-6 with TRBJ2-7, with a possible D match to TRBD1 (6 bases). The CDR3 is made up of 15 amino acids. Germline assignment: CDR1 SGHDT and CDR2 YYEEEE. V was shortened by 1 base and J by 6 bases, with 17 bases between the two germline ends. The CDR3 is CASSLLGTLTGEQYF. The CDR3 region has the DNA TGTGCCAGCAGCTTGTTGGGGACACTGACGGGCGAGCAGTACTTC.

This clone has only a few counts. The V and J genes are TRBV27 and TRBJ1-4; 11 bases align to TRBD1. The CDR3 spans 18 residues. Per germline, CDR1 MNHEY and CDR2 SMNVEV (reference sequence). J was trimmed by 3 bases and V by 10 bases; bases with no gene match: 16. The CDR3 here is CATQSYGQGARANEKLFF. CDR3 nucleotide sequence: TGTGCCACCCAAAGTTATGGACAGGGGGCCAGAGCTAATGAAAAACTGTTTTTT.

This chain links TRBV19 with TRBJ2-1; D perhaps matches TRBD1 (7 bases). The germline CDR1 and CDR2 sequences are LNHDA and SQIVND (reference sequence). The ends were cut back, 2 bases at V and 8 bases at J, with 16 bases in the middle. CDR3 length equals 15 residues. This CDR3 is CASSISRGGTDEQFF. The CDR3 DNA follows: TGTGCCAGTAGTATAAGTAGGGGCGGGACAGATGAGCAGTTCTTC.

This clone has just one count. The chain links TRBV7-9 to TRBJ2-3; 8 bases match TRBD1. The CDR3 is made up of 16 amino acids. Germline lookup yields CDR1 SEHNR and CDR2 FQNEAQ (reference sequence). Losses at the gene ends were 3 bases for V and 2 bases for J; bases not matched to a gene: 7. In nucleotides, the CDR3 is TGTGCCAGCAGCTTCGGACAGGGTTACATCACAGATACGCAGTATTTT. This sequence encodes CASSFGQGYITDTQYF.

In this sample, this clone turned up once. The rearrangement uses TRBV10-3 and TRBJ1-1, with unresolved D. The CDR3 loop spans 16 amino acids. Germline CDR1 and CDR2: ENHRY and SYGVKD. The germline V and J ends were trimmed by 0 bases and 3 bases, with 14 bases remaining between them. CDR3 in DNA: TGTGCCATCAGTGAGTCGGCACCAGGTCGGTACACTGAAGCTTTCTTT. Protein: CAISESAPGRYTEAFF.

V is TRBV5-1 and J is TRBJ1-1, with 7 positions matching TRBD1. The junction had 4 bases not matched to a gene; V was cut back by 4 bases and J by 1 base. The CDR3 length is 14 residues. Germline V lookup: CDR1 SGHRS, CDR2 YFSETQ. CDR3 amino acids: CASSGGGRNTEAFF. CDR3 coding DNA: TGCGCCAGCAGCGGAGGGGGCAGGAACACTGAAGCTTTCTTT.

The sample holds many counts of this clone. The J gene is TRBJ2-7, the V gene TRBV7-9; weak D call: TRBD1 (6 bases). V lost 5 bases, J lost 9 bases, and 23 bases lay in between. Looked up from germline, CDR1 is SEHNR and CDR2 is FQNEAQ (reference sequence). This CDR3 has 15 amino acids. The CDR3 spells CASSPAGVTYEWQYF. In nucleotides, the CDR3 is TGTGCCAGCAGCCCAGCAGGGGTTACGTACGAGTGGCAGTACTTC.

The chain uses TRBV25-1 and TRBJ2-1; 9 positions agree with TRBD2. Unmatched junction bases numbered 3, after V lost 0 bases and J lost 6 bases. CDR1 is MGHDK and CDR2 is SYGVNS in the germline V gene. The CDR3 extends over 15 amino acids. CDR3 bases: TGTGCCAGCAGTGAATACACTAGCGGGCGCAATGAGCAGTTCTTC. This sequence encodes CASSEYTSGRNEQFF.

The chain links TRBV9 to TRBJ2-3; 10 nucleotides match TRBD2. Germline CDR1 SGDLS, CDR2 YYNGEE. The CDR3 runs 14 residues. V dropped 1 base and J dropped 5; count of bases not matched to a gene: 1. CDR3 sequence reads: CASSVLAGEDTQYF. In nucleotides, the CDR3 is TGTGCCAGCAGCGTACTAGCGGGAGAAGATACGCAGTATTTT.

The chain carries TRBV13 and TRBJ2-7; D ambiguous. Trimming took 3 bases from V and 3 from J, leaving 3 bases between them. The germline CDR1 and CDR2 sequences are PRHDT and FYEKMQ (reference sequence). The CDR3 contains 11 residues. The CDR3 protein is CASSFRYEQYF. CDR3 coding DNA: TGTGCCAGCAGCTTCCGCTACGAGCAGTACTTC.

The rearrangement links TRBV10-3 to TRBJ1-6, with D unclear. Trimming cost V 6 bases and J 0 bases, with 9 bases left between them. The CDR3 contains 15 residues. CDR1 and CDR2 (germline): ENHRY, SYGVKD. CDR3 residues: CAIREGSSYNSPLHF. CDR3 in DNA: TGTGCCATCAGAGAAGGGAGCTCCTATAATTCACCCCTCCACTTT.

The table lists this clone with a count of one. The rearrangement links TRBV23-1 to TRBJ1-6; no reliable D call. Being an ORF, TRBV23-1 has a function that is uncertain. This CDR3 has 18 residues. Trimming took off 2 bases at V and 0 bases at J, with 14 bases between the two ends. The chain's CDR3 is CASSQARTMNSYNSPLHF. CDR3 in DNA: TGCGCCAGCAGTCAAGCCAGGACTATGAACTCCTATAATTCACCCCTCCACTTT.

The V gene is TRBV9, the J gene TRBJ2-3; 9 bases are shared with TRBD2. Trimming removed 4 bases from V and 7 bases from J; junction bases left unmatched: 7. The CDR3 is made up of 14 amino acids. From germline, CDR1 is SGDLS and CDR2 YYNGEE. CDR3 sequence reads: CASSTRTSDYTQYF. The CDR3 DNA reads as TGTGCCAGCAGCACCCGGACTAGCGACTATACGCAGTATTTT.

A single count supports this clone. The chain employs TRBV6-5 and TRBJ2-3; a weak D match, TRBD1 (6 bases). The V gene lost 5 bases and the J gene lost 0 bases, with 9 bases spanning the gap. CDR3 length: 14 amino acids. Germline values: CDR1 MNHEY, CDR2 SVGAGI. The CDR3 nucleotides are TGTGCCAGCAGTCTCAGGGGAAGCACAGATACGCAGTATTTT. It yields the protein CASSLRGSTDTQYF.

This clone was picked up a small number of times. The same CDR3 can be traced to other DNA sequences in this sample. The rearrangement uses TRBV5-4 and TRBJ2-4, with a possible D match to TRBD1 (6 bases). V gave up 0 bases and J gave up 0 bases, with 10 bases separating them. CDR1 is SGHNT and CDR2 is YYREEE in the germline V gene (reference sequence). There are 16 residues in the CDR3. The chain's CDR3 is CASSLDRVGAKNIQYF. The CDR3 nucleotides read TGTGCCAGCAGCTTGGACAGGGTAGGAGCCAAAAACATTCAGTACTTC.

V and J are TRBV7-9 and TRBJ1-2, with no clear D. Germline V gene data show CDR1 as SEHNR and CDR2 as FQNEAQ (reference sequence). The CDR3 runs to 11 residues. Trimming removed 4 bases from V and 5 bases from J, with 5 bases in between. CDR3 region: CASSSVYGYTF. CDR3 in DNA: TGTGCCAGCAGCTCCGTTTATGGCTACACCTTC.

V usage is TRBV28 and J usage is TRBJ1-2; D not resolved. Germline V gives CDR1 MDHEN, CDR2 SYDVKM. This CDR3 comprises 11 residues. Trimming removed 5 bases from V and 8 bases from J, with 9 bases in between. The CDR3 DNA reads as TGTGCCAGCAGTACGTTCGGGGGCTACACCTTC. Translating gives CASSTFGGYTF.